The 11 T cell receptor beta chains reported below all come from one sample, sequenced in a study of PD-L1 blockade in urothelial cancer. Generated by immunoSEQ multiplex PCR, the TCRdb table keeps only in-frame clones and is missing some. The sample lists 50,000 to 60,000 clones; just over 85% were seen once. The specimen was PBMCs, collected around atezolizumab (anti-PD-L1) treatment. The receptors were sampled from a man aged 50-59 years with urothelial cancer.

This clone was counted only a few times. The chain uses TRBV27 and TRBJ1-5, with D possibly TRBD1 on 6 matching bases. Trimming cost V 10 bases and J 5 bases, with 9 bases left between them. CDR1 and CDR2 from the germline V gene are MNHEY and SMNVEV (reference sequence). CDR3 length: 11 amino acids. In nucleotides, the CDR3 is TGTGCCACTGGGGGCCATCAGCCCCAGCATTTT. This translates into CATGGHQPQHF.

The chain recombines TRBV5-1 with TRBJ1-4; maybe TRBD1 (6 bases). Germline loops: CDR1 SGHRS, CDR2 YFSETQ. This CDR3 has 15 residues. V was shortened by 4 bases and J by 1 base, with 11 bases between the two germline ends. The CDR3 reads CASSNLRGTNEKLFF. CDR3 in DNA: TGCGCCAGCAGCAACCTCAGGGGAACTAATGAAAAACTGTTTTTT.

This clone occurred once. The CDR3 here is CASSRDSQYLSGANVLTF. The DNA of the CDR3 is TGTGCCAGTAGCCGGGACAGCCAATATCTCTCTGGGGCCAACGTCCTGACTTTC. The V and J genes are TRBV19 and TRBJ2-6; 7 bases fit TRBD1. The V segment lost 6 bases and the J segment 0 bases; nucleotides outside the gene matches: 11. Germline CDR1 reads LNHDA; CDR2 reads SQIVND (reference sequence). This CDR3 spans 18 amino acids.

The rearrangement links TRBV18 to TRBJ2-5, with 7 positions matching TRBD1. J was trimmed by 2 bases and V by 3 bases; bases with no gene match: 0. The CDR3 contains 13 residues. Germline-derived CDR1 and CDR2 are KGHSH and LQKENI. The CDR3 sequence is CASSPGQQETQYF. CDR3 bases: TGTGCCAGCTCACCGGGACAGCAAGAGACCCAGTACTTC.

The chain carries TRBV19 and TRBJ1-6, with 10 bases matching TRBD1. The CDR3 is 14 amino acids. V shed 4 bases and J 10 bases; nucleotides not matched to a gene: 4. Germline CDR1 and CDR2: LNHDA and SQIVND (reference sequence). CDR3 in amino acids: CASSKGQGNSPLHF. CDR3 bases: TGTGCCAGTAGTAAGGGACAGGGGAACTCACCCCTCCACTTT.

This chain uses TRBV10-2 with TRBJ2-3, with 10 bases identical to TRBD2. With V trimmed by 7 bases and J by 6 bases, 4 bases remained unmatched. The CDR3 runs 13 residues. The germline V gene encodes CDR1 WSHSY and CDR2 SAAADI. CDR3 sequence (DNA): TGCGCCAGCACTAGCGGGAGTGGGGATACGCAGTATTTT. Amino acids: CASTSGSGDTQYF.

The chain recombines TRBV7-2 with TRBJ2-3; TRBD2 aligns across 11 bases. This CDR3 comprises 16 residues. With 2 bases clipped from V and 6 bases from J, the junction kept 7 bases outside the gene matches. Germline V CDR1 and CDR2: SGHTA, FQGNSA. CDR3 sequence (DNA): TGTGCCAGCAGCTTACCTCGACTAGCGGGACCCGATACGCAGTATTTT. Its translation: CASSLPRLAGPDTQYF. The full variable domain, with the rest looked up from reference TRBV7-2 and TRBJ2-3, is GAGVSQSPSNKVTEKGKDVELRCDPISGHTALYWYRQSLGQGLEFLIYFQGNSAPDKSGLPSDRFSAERTGGSVSTLTIQRTQQEDSAVYLCASSLPRLAGPDTQYFGPGTRLTVL.

The CDR3 DNA follows: TGTGCCAGCTACGATCCGGGAATAGGCCTTGGTGGCTACACCTTC. This gives the protein CASYDPGIGLGGYTF. J is TRBJ1-2 and V is TRBV5-4; D unresolved. The V end was cut by 7 bases, the J end by 7 bases, with 23 bases between. This CDR3 region has 15 residues. Germline V lookup: CDR1 SGHNT, CDR2 YYREEE (reference sequence).

The rearrangement uses TRBV12-5 and TRBJ2-5, with TRBD1 matching 8 bases. CDR1 LGHNT and CDR2 FRNRAP come from the germline V gene. The ends lost 2 bases at V and 1 base at J; junction bases unmatched: 12. The CDR3 runs 18 residues. The CDR3: CASGLTTPGQAFQETQYF. In DNA form, the CDR3 reads TGTGCTAGTGGTTTGACCACACCGGGACAGGCCTTCCAAGAGACCCAGTACTTC.

The chain recombines TRBV28 with TRBJ1-5; D not certain. V was clipped by 5 bases and J by 1 base, with 9 bases between them. Per germline, CDR1 MDHEN and CDR2 SYDVKM. The CDR3 consists of 14 residues. The CDR3 is CASSPRGSNQPQHF. For the CDR3, the DNA is TGTGCCAGCAGTCCGCGGGGAAGCAATCAGCCCCAGCATTTT.

The V call is TRBV7-8, the J call TRBJ1-2; weak D call: TRBD1 (6 bases). The germline gives CDR1 SGHVS, CDR2 FQNEAQ. V was clipped by 4 bases and J by 2 bases, with 11 bases between them. CDR3 size: 14 residues. CDR3 residues: CASSSGQPNYGYTF. CDR3 in DNA: TGTGCCAGCAGCTCCGGACAGCCAAACTATGGCTACACCTTC. Complete variable domain (other parts from reference TRBV7-8 and TRBJ1-2): GAGVSQSPRYKVAKRGQDVALRCDPISGHVSLFWYQQALGQGPEFLTYFQNEAQLDKSGLPSDRFFAERPEGSVSTLKIQRTQQEDSAVYLCASSSGQPNYGYTFGSGTRLTVV.